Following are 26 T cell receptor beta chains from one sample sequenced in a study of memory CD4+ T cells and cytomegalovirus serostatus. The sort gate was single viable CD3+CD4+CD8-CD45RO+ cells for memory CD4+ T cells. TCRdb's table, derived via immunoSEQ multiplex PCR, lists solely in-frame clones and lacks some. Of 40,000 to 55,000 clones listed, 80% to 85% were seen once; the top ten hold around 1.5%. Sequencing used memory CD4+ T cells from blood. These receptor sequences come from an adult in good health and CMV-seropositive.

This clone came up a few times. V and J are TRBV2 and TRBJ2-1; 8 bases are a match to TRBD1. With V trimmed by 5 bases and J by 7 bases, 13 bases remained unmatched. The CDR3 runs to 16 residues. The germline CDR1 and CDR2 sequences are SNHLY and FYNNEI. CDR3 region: CASSQRTGFGENEQFF. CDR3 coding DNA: TGTGCCAGCAGTCAACGGACAGGGTTCGGCGAAAATGAGCAGTTCTTC.

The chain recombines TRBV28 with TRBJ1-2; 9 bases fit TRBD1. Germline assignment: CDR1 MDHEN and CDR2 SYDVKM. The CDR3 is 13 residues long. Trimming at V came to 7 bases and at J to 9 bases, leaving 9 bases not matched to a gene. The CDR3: CASTLDRGRSYTF. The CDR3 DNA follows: TGTGCCAGCACCCTCGACAGGGGGAGAAGCTACACCTTC.

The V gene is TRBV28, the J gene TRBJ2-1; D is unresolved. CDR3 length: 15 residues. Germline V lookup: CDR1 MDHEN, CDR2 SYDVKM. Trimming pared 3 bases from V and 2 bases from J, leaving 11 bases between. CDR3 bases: TGTGCCAGCAGTTTGGATAGTGGTCCCTACAATGAGCAGTTCTTC. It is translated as CASSLDSGPYNEQFF.

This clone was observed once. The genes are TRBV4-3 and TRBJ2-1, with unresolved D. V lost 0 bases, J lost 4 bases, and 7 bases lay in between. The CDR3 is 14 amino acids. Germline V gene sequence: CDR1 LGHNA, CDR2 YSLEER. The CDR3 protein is CASSQEFPYNEQFF. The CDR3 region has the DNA TGCGCCAGCAGCCAAGAATTTCCATACAATGAGCAGTTCTTC.

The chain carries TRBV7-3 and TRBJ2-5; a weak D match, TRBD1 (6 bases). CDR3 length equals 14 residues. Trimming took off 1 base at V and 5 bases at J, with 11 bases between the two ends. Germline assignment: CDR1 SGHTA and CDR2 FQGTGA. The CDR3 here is CASSLNGGRETQYF. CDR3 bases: TGTGCCAGCAGCTTAAATGGGGGCCGGGAGACCCAGTACTTC.

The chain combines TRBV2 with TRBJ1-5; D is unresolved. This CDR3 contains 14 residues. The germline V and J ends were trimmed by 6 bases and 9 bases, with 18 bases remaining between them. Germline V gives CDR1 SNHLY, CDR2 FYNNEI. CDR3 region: CASRARGPEWPQHF. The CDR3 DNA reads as TGTGCCAGCAGGGCCCGGGGTCCTGAGTGGCCCCAGCATTTT.

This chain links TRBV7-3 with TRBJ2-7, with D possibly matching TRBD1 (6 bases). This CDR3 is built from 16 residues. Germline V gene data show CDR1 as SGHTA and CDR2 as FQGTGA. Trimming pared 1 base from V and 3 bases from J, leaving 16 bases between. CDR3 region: CASSLKEWDKGYEQYF. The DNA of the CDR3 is TGTGCCAGCAGCTTAAAGGAGTGGGACAAAGGCTACGAGCAGTACTTC.

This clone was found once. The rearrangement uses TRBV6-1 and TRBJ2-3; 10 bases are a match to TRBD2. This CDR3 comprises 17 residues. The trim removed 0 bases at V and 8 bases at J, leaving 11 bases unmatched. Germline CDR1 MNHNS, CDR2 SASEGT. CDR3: CASSEASGRPLGVTQYF. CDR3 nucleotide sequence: TGTGCCAGCAGTGAAGCTAGCGGGAGGCCTCTGGGCGTTACGCAGTATTTT.

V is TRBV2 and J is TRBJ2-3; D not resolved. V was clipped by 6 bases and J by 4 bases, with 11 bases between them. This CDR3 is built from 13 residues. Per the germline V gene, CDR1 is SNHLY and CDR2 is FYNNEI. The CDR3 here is CASSVDGPDTQYF. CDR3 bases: TGTGCCAGCAGCGTAGACGGGCCAGATACGCAGTATTTT.

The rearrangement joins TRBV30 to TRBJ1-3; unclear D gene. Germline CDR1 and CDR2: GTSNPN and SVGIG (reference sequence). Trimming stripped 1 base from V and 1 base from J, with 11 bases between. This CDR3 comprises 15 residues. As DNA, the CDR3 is TGTGCCTGGAGTGCCTCCGGCGGATCTGGAAACACCATATATTTT. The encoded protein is CAWSASGGSGNTIYF.

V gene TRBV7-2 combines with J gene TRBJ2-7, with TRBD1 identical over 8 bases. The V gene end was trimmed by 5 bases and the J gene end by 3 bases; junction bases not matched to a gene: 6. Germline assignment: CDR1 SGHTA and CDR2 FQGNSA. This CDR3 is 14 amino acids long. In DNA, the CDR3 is TGTGCCAGCAGCACCCGGACAGGGAACTACGAGCAGTACTTC. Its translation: CASSTRTGNYEQYF.

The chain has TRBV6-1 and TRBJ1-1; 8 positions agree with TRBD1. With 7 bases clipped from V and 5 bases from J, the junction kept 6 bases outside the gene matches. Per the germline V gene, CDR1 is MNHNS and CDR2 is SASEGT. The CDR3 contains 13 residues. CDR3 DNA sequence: TGTGCCAGCACAGGACAGGGTGGAACTGAAGCTTTCTTT. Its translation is CASTGQGGTEAFF.

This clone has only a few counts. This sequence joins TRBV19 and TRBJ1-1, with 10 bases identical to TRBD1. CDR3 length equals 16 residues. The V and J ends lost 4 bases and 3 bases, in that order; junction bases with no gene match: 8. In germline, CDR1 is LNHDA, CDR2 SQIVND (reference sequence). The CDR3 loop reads CASSKKTGGIYTEAFF. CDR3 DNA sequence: TGTGCCAGTAGTAAGAAGACAGGGGGCATCTACACTGAAGCTTTCTTT.

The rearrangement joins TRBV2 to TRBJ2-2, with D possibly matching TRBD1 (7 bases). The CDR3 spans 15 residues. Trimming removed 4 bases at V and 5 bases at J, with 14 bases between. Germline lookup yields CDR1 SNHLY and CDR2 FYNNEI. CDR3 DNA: TGTGCCAGCAGTGCACAGGGGCGGGATACCGGGGAGCTGTTTTTT. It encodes CASSAQGRDTGELFF.

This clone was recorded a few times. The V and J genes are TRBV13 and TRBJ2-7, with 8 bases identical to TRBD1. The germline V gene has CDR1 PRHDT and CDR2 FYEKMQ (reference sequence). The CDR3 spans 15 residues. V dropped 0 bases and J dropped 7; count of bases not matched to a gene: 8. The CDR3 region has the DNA TGTGCCAGCAGCTTAGGCCAGGGGGCCGGGAGTGAGCAGTACTTC. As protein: CASSLGQGAGSEQYF.

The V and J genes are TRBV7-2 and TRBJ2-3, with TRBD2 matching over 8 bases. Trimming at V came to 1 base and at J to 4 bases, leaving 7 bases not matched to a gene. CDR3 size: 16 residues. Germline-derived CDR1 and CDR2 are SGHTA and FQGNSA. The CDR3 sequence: CASSLGLRGGSDTQYF. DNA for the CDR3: TGTGCCAGCAGCTTAGGGCTCCGGGGGGGCTCAGATACGCAGTATTTT.

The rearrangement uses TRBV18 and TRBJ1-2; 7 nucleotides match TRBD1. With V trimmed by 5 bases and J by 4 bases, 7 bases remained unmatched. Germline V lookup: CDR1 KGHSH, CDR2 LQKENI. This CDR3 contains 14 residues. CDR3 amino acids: CASSTDRASYGYTF. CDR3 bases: TGTGCCAGCTCAACAGACAGGGCTAGCTATGGCTACACCTTC. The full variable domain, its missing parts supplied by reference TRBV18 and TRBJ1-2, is NAGVMQNPRHLVRRRGQEARLRCSPMKGHSHVYWYRQLPEEGLKFMVYLQKENIIDESGMPKERFSAEFPKEGPSILRIQQVVRGDSAAYFCASSTDRASYGYTFGSGTRLTVV.

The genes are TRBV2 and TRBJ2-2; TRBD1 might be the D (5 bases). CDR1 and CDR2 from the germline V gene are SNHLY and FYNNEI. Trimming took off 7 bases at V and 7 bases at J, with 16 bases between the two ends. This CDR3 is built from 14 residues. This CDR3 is CASNSVQGDGELFF. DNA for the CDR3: TGTGCCAGCAACAGCGTCCAGGGTGACGGGGAGCTGTTTTTT.

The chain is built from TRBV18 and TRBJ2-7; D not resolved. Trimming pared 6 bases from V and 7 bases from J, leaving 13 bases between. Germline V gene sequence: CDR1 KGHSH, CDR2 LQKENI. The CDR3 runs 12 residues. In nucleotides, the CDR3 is TGTGCCAGCTCCTCATTGGCTCGGGAGCAGTACTTC. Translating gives CASSSLAREQYF.

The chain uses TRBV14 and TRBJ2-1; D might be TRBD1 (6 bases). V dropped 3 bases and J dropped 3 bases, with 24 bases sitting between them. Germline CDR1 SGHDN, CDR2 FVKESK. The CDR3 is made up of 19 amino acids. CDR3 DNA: TGTGCCAGCAGCCAGGGGGCTGCGAGTAGCAGAGTGGGCTACAATGAGCAGTTCTTC. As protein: CASSQGAASSRVGYNEQFF.

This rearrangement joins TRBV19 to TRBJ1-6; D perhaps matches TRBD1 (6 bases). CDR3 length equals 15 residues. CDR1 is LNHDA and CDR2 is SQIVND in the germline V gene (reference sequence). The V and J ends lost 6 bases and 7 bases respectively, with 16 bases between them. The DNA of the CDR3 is TGTGCCAGTAGGATCCTGGGGGCAGACAATTCACCCCTCCACTTT. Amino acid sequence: CASRILGADNSPLHF.

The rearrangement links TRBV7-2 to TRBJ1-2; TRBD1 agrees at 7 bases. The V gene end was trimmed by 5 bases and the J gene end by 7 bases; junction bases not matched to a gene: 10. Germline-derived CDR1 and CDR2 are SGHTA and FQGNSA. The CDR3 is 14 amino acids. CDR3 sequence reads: CASSERDSRGGYTF. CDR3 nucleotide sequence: TGTGCCAGCAGCGAGCGGGACAGCCGGGGTGGCTACACCTTC.

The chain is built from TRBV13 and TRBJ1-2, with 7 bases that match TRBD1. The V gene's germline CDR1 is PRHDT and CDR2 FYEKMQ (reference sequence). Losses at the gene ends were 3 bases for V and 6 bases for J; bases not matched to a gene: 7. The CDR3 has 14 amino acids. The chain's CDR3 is CASSLGRGGNGYTF. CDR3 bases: TGTGCCAGCAGCTTGGGCAGGGGGGGGAATGGCTACACCTTC. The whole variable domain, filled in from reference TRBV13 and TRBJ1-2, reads AAGVIQSPRHLIKEKRETATLKCYPIPRHDTVYWYQQGPGQDPQFLISFYEKMQSDKGSIPDRFSAQQFSDYHSELNMSSLELGDSALYFCASSLGRGGNGYTFGSGTRLTVV.

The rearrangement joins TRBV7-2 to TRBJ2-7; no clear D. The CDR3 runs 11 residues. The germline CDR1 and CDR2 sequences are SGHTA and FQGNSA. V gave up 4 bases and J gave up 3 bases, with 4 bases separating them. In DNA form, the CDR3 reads TGTGCCAGCAGCTCACACTACGAGCAGTACTTC. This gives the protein CASSSHYEQYF.

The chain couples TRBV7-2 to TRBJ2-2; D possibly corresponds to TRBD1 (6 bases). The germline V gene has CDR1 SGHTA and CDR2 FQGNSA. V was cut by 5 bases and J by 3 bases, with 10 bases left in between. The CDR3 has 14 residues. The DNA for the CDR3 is TGTGCCAGCAGCGACAGGAGACACACCGGGGAGCTGTTTTTT. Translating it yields CASSDRRHTGELFF.

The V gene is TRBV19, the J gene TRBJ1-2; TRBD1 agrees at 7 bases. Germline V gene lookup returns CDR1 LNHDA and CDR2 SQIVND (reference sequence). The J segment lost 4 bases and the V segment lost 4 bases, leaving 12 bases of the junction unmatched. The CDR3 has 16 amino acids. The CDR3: CASSKGITGEGYGYTF. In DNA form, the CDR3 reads TGTGCCAGTAGTAAGGGGATTACAGGGGAAGGCTATGGCTACACCTTC.